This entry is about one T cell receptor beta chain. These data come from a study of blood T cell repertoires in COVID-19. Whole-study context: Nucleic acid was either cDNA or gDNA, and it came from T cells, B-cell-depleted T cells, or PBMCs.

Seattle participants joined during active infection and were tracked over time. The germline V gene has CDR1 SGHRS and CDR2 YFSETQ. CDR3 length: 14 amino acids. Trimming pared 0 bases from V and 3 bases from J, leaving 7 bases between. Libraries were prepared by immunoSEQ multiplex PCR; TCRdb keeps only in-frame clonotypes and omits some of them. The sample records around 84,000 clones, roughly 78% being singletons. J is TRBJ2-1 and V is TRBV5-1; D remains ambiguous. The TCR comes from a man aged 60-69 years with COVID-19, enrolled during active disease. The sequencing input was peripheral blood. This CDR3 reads CASSLGLHYNEQFF. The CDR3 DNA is TGCGCCAGCAGCTTGGGACTTCACTACAATGAGCAGTTCTTC.